This T cell receptor (beta chain) comes out of a study of blood T cell repertoires in COVID-19. Study overall: COVID-19 samples, acute and convalescent, were from the United States, Italy and Spain.

Assay: immunoSEQ multiplex PCR; the TCRdb copy retains only in-frame clones and omits some. The sample records some 200,000 clones, 75% to 85% being singletons. This CDR3 is 12 amino acids long. Trimming removed 0 bases from V and 10 bases from J, with 7 bases in between. CDR1 and CDR2 from the germline V gene are SGHDT and YYEEEE. This clone was seen a single time. This chain connects TRBV5-6 to TRBJ1-4; no clear D gene. Material for sequencing was peripheral blood. This TCR came from a woman of 80 years or more with COVID-19, enrolled during active disease. The CDR3 sequence is CASSLAEGKLFF. CDR3 in DNA: TGTGCCAGCAGCTTGGCGGAGGGAAAACTGTTTTTT.